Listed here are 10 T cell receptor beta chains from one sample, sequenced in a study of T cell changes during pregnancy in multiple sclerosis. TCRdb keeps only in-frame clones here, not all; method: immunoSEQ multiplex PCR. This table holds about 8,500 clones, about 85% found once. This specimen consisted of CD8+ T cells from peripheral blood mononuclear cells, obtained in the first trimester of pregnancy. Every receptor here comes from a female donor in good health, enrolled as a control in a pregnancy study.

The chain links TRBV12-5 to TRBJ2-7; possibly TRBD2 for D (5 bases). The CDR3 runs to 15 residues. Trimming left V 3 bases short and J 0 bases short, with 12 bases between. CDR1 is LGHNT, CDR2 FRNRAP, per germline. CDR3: CASGFREGFSYEQYF. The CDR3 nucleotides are TGTGCTAGTGGTTTCCGCGAGGGTTTCTCCTACGAGCAGTACTTC.

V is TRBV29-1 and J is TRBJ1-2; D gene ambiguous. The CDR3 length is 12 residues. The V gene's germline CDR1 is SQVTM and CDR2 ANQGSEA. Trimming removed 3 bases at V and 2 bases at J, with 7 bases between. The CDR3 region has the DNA TGCAGCGTTGAGAGGTCCAACTATGGCTACACCTTC. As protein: CSVERSNYGYTF.

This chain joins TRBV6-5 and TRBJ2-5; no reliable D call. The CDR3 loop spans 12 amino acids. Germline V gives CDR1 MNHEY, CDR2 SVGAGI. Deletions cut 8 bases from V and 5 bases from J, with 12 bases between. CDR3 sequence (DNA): TGTGCCAGCGGGCACGCCAAGGAGACCCAGTACTTC. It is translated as CASGHAKETQYF.

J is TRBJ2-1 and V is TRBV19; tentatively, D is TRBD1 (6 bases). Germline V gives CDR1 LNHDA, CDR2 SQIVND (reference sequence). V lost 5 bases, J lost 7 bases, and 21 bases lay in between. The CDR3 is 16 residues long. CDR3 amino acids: CASSLSVGGYRNEQFF. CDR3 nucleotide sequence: TGTGCCAGTAGTCTTTCTGTTGGGGGCTATAGGAATGAGCAGTTCTTC.

The CDR3 bases are TGTGCCAGTAGTTTCCGGGACAGGGGCTACGAGCAGTACTTC. Amino acid sequence: CASSFRDRGYEQYF. The V and J genes are TRBV19 and TRBJ2-7; 10 nucleotides line up with TRBD1. This CDR3 comprises 14 residues. The J segment lost 3 bases and the V segment lost 5 bases, leaving 4 bases of the junction unmatched. The germline V gene encodes CDR1 LNHDA and CDR2 SQIVND (reference sequence).

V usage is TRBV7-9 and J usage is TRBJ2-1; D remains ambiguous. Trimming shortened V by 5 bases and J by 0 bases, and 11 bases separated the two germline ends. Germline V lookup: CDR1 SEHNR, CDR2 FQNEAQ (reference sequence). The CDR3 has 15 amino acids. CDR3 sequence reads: CASSHRISSYNEQFF. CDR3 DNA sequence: TGTGCCAGCAGCCACAGAATAAGCTCCTACAATGAGCAGTTCTTC. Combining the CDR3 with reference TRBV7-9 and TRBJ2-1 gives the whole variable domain DTGVSQNPRHKITKRGQNVTFRCDPISEHNRLYWYRQTLGQGPEFLTYFQNEAQLEKSRLLSDRFSAERPKGSFSTLEIQRTEQGDSAMYLCASSHRISSYNEQFFGPGTRLTVL.

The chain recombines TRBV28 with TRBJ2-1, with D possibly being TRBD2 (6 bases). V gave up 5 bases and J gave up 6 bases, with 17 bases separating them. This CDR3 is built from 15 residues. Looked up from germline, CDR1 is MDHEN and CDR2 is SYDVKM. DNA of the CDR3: TGTGCCAGCAGTCCCCTGCTCGGTAGCGGCAATGAGCAGTTCTTC. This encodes CASSPLLGSGNEQFF.

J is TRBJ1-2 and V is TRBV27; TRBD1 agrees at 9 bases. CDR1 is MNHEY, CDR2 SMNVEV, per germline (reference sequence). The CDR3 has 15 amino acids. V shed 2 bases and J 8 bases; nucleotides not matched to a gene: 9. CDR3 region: CASSLVLGTGSGYTF. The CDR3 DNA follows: TGTGCCAGCAGTTTAGTTTTGGGGACAGGGAGCGGCTACACCTTC.

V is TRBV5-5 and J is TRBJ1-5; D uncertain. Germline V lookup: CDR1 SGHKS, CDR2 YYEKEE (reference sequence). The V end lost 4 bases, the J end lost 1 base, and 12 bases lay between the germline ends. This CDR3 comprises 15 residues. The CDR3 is CASSPHSRSNQPQHF. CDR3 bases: TGTGCCAGCAGCCCACACAGCCGGAGCAATCAGCCCCAGCATTTT.

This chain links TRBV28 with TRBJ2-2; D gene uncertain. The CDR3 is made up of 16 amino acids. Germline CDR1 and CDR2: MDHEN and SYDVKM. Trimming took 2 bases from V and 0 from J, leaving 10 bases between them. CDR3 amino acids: CASSLIGLSNTGELFF. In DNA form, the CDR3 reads TGTGCCAGCAGTTTAATCGGTCTGTCGAACACCGGGGAGCTGTTTTTT.